The 2 T cell receptor beta chains below were found in one sample sequenced in a study of shared clonotypes between healthy human individuals. The method was immunoSEQ multiplex PCR; TCRdb's version includes in-frame clones alone and lacks a portion of them. In the table there are 2,500,000 or so clones, roughly nine tenths of which are singletons. The sample was naive CD4+ T cells sorted from blood. Subset denoted: CD45RA+ positively selected. The receptors shown here come from a man aged 18 to 30 in good health.

CDR3 residues: CASSPSEGRTQYF. CDR3 DNA sequence: TGTGCCAGCAGCCCGTCCGAGGGGCGGACCCAGTACTTC. The gene calls are TRBV7-2 and TRBJ2-5; the D gene could be TRBD1 or TRBD2 (5 bases each). Per germline, CDR1 SGHTA and CDR2 FQGNSA. This CDR3 has 13 residues. V gave up 5 bases and J gave up 7 bases, with 14 bases separating them.

The chain couples TRBV27 to TRBJ1-3; weak D call: TRBD1 (6 bases). This CDR3 comprises 16 residues. V dropped 4 bases and J dropped 0 bases, with 13 bases sitting between them. Germline V gives CDR1 MNHEY, CDR2 SMNVEV (reference sequence). The DNA of the CDR3 is TGTGCCAGCAGTTCGAACAGGGCCGTCTCTGGAAACACCATATATTTT. Protein product: CASSSNRAVSGNTIYF.